This T cell receptor beta chain was captured in a study of blood T cell repertoires in COVID-19. Whole-study context: The analysed material was cDNA or gDNA that came from T cells, B-cell-depleted T cells, or PBMCs.

The CDR3 has 15 residues. Germline CDR1 SQVTM, CDR2 ANQGSEA. Trimming removed 1 base from V and 8 bases from J; junction bases left unmatched: 8. Libraries were prepared by immunoSEQ multiplex PCR; TCRdb keeps only in-frame clonotypes and omits some of them. The table shows nearly 200,000 clones, with approximately 83% occurring only once. The study recruited people aged roughly 18 to 89 years across roughly 23 US areas. This sequence joins TRBV29-1 and TRBJ1-4; 9 positions agree with TRBD1. Sequencing input: PBMCs or T cells enriched from blood (not recorded which). The source of this sequence is a man aged 40-49 years who had recovered from COVID-19. For the CDR3, the DNA is TGCAGCGTTGAAGTCTGGGACAGGGACGAGGAAAAACTGTTTTTT. As protein: CSVEVWDRDEEKLFF.